These 20 T cell receptor beta chains originate from one sample sequenced in a study of T cell changes during pregnancy in multiple sclerosis (dated by TCRdb to about 2019). Receptors were amplified or captured by the immunoSEQ multiplex PCR assay. Imported from immuneACCESS, the table was reduced by TCRdb to in-frame sequences with V and J called. These copies leave out some clones; in studies compared against another copy, an unresolved V gene accounts for under half, and the cause of the remainder is not known. The sample table contains some 60,000 clones; only one count was recorded for roughly 90% of them. The ten largest clonotypes hold around 3.3% of the sample. This material consisted of peripheral blood, taken in the first trimester of pregnancy. Receptors originate from a female donor in good health, enrolled as a control in a pregnancy study.

V and J are TRBV9 and TRBJ2-7, with D possibly matching TRBD2 (6 bases). V gave up 2 bases and J gave up 7 bases, with 16 bases separating them. Germline CDR1 and CDR2: SGDLS and YYNGEE. There are 14 residues in the CDR3. The CDR3 nucleotides read TGTGCCAGCAGCGTCCTTCTCACCAGCGGGGAGCAGTACTTC. Its protein is CASSVLLTSGEQYF. The whole variable domain, filled in from reference TRBV9 and TRBJ2-7, reads DSGVTQTPKHLITATGQRVTLRCSPRSGDLSVYWYQQSLDQGLQFLIQYYNGEERAKGNILERFSAQQFPDLHSELNLSSLELGDSALYFCASSVLLTSGEQYFGPGTRLTVT.

V is TRBV7-2 and J is TRBJ2-2, with D perhaps matching TRBD1 (5 bases). This CDR3 comprises 15 residues. Between the trimmed V and J ends, which lost 1 base and 2 bases, there was a span of 8 bases. CDR1 and CDR2 from the germline V gene are SGHTA and FQGNSA. The CDR3 protein is CASSLGQPNTGELFF. The CDR3 DNA sequence: TGTGCCAGCAGCTTAGGACAGCCTAACACCGGGGAGCTGTTTTTT.

This rearrangement joins TRBV7-2 to TRBJ2-1; TRBD2 matches 11 bases. V dropped 6 bases and J dropped 4; count of bases not matched to a gene: 5. The CDR3 consists of 15 residues. Germline V gene data show CDR1 as SGHTA and CDR2 as FQGNSA. Here the CDR3 reads CASRPGLAEYNEQFF. CDR3 in DNA: TGTGCCAGCAGACCGGGACTAGCGGAGTACAATGAGCAGTTCTTC.

V and J are TRBV7-9 and TRBJ1-5; 7 bases map to TRBD1. V was clipped by 5 bases and J by 7 bases; unmatched bases: 8. This CDR3 has 14 amino acids. In germline, CDR1 is SEHNR, CDR2 FQNEAQ (reference sequence). CDR3 coding DNA: TGTGCCAGCAGCCCGGAGGGGGCGCAACAGCCCCAGCATTTT. This encodes CASSPEGAQQPQHF.

J is TRBJ1-5 and V is TRBV28; TRBD1 matches at 8 bases. V lost 7 bases to trimming and J lost 6 bases; unmatched junction nucleotides: 5. The CDR3 sequence is 13 residues long. From germline, CDR1 is MDHEN and CDR2 SYDVKM. Here the CDR3 reads CASNQGAAQPQHF. CDR3 sequence (DNA): TGTGCCAGCAACCAGGGGGCAGCTCAGCCCCAGCATTTT.

The rearrangement uses TRBV5-5 and TRBJ2-3; 10 positions match TRBD2. CDR1 SGHKS and CDR2 YYEKEE come from the germline V gene (reference sequence). The CDR3 loop spans 16 amino acids. J was trimmed by 6 bases and V by 0 bases; bases with no gene match: 7. The CDR3 DNA follows: TGTGCCAGCAGCTTGGGAGCGGGGGGGCCAGCGGATACGCAGTATTTT. Its protein is CASSLGAGGPADTQYF.

The chain combines TRBV6-5 with TRBJ1-5; the match to TRBD1 covers 10 bases. After removal of 10 bases from V and 4 bases from J, the junction contained 4 bases not matched to a gene. This CDR3 contains 13 residues. CDR1 is MNHEY and CDR2 is SVGAGI in the germline V gene. The CDR3 spells CATSGQGNQPQHF. CDR3 sequence (DNA): TGTGCCACCTCGGGACAGGGGAATCAGCCCCAGCATTTT.

The sample holds one count of this clone. The chain combines TRBV28 with TRBJ2-3, with D perhaps TRBD2 (6 bases). The CDR3 covers 16 residues. The V gene lost 5 bases and the J gene lost 2 bases, with 17 bases spanning the gap. Germline lookup yields CDR1 MDHEN and CDR2 SYDVKM. In nucleotides, the CDR3 is TGTGCCAGCAGTATCGGGACTCTCCGATCCACAGATACGCAGTATTTT. Protein product: CASSIGTLRSTDTQYF.

The genes are TRBV2 and TRBJ1-3; 8 nucleotides agree with TRBD1. The ends lost 6 bases at V and 9 bases at J; junction bases unmatched: 10. CDR3 length: 14 amino acids. CDR1 and CDR2 from the germline V gene are SNHLY and FYNNEI. CDR3 residues: CASSRDRGISTIYF. CDR3 in DNA: TGTGCCAGCAGCCGTGACAGGGGAATTTCCACCATATATTTT.

V gene TRBV28 combines with J gene TRBJ2-1; possibly TRBD1 for D (7 bases). CDR3 size: 14 residues. The V end lost 6 bases, the J end lost 6 bases, and 15 bases lay between the germline ends. In germline, CDR1 is MDHEN, CDR2 SYDVKM. CDR3 in amino acids: CASSPGGSFNEQFF. DNA of the CDR3: TGTGCCAGCAGCCCAGGGGGGTCGTTCAATGAGCAGTTCTTC.

This sequence joins TRBV6-1 and TRBJ2-7; D remains ambiguous. The CDR3 length is 14 residues. V was cut by 1 base and J by 3 bases, with 10 bases left in between. CDR1 is MNHNS, CDR2 SASEGT, per germline. The CDR3 coding sequence is TGTGCCAGCAGTGAAGTCCGCGGTTTCTACGAGCAGTACTTC. It is translated as CASSEVRGFYEQYF.

The chain joins TRBV7-9 to TRBJ2-1; 9 bases align to TRBD1. The CDR3 covers 19 residues. The V gene end was trimmed by 4 bases and the J gene end by 6 bases; junction bases not matched to a gene: 19. The germline V gene has CDR1 SEHNR and CDR2 FQNEAQ (reference sequence). This CDR3 reads CASSSFYLSRDRAPNEQFF. The CDR3 DNA is TGTGCCAGCAGCTCCTTCTACCTGTCCCGGGACAGGGCCCCCAATGAGCAGTTCTTC.

The chain has TRBV5-1 and TRBJ2-7, with 9 positions matching TRBD1. There are 15 residues in the CDR3. Germline trimming cut 3 bases from V and 2 bases from J; bases unmatched to any gene: 6. The germline V gene has CDR1 SGHRS and CDR2 YFSETQ. The CDR3 loop is CASSWKGTGTYEQYF. The CDR3 DNA reads as TGCGCCAGCAGCTGGAAAGGGACAGGGACCTACGAGCAGTACTTC.

This rearrangement joins TRBV11-3 to TRBJ2-7; possibly TRBD1 for D (5 bases). Germline CDR1 SGHNT, CDR2 YENEEA. The CDR3 covers 15 residues. Trimming left V 1 base short and J 3 bases short, with 13 bases between. The CDR3 DNA is TGTGCCAGCAGCTTAGGCGGCAGGGTCGACTACGAGCAGTACTTC. Its translation: CASSLGGRVDYEQYF.

The rearrangement joins TRBV28 to TRBJ2-7; D unresolved. CDR1 is MDHEN, CDR2 SYDVKM, per germline. Trimming took 2 bases from V and 7 from J, leaving 12 bases between them. The CDR3 is 13 amino acids. The CDR3 nucleotides are TGTGCCAGCAGTTTAGGTGCTAGTCGGGAGCAGTACTTC. As protein: CASSLGASREQYF.

The chain joins TRBV9 to TRBJ2-7; D not resolved. Trimming left V 1 base short and J 2 bases short, with 13 bases between. Germline values: CDR1 SGDLS, CDR2 YYNGEE. This CDR3 is built from 15 residues. The CDR3 here is CASSVSFPDTYEQYF. The CDR3 region has the DNA TGTGCCAGCAGCGTATCCTTTCCTGACACCTACGAGCAGTACTTC.

The V and J genes are TRBV7-2 and TRBJ2-7, with D uncertain. V was shortened by 1 base and J by 0 bases, with 10 bases between the two germline ends. This CDR3 spans 15 amino acids. Per germline, CDR1 SGHTA and CDR2 FQGNSA. CDR3 sequence: CASSLVVGSSYEQYF. Here the CDR3 DNA reads TGTGCCAGCAGCTTAGTAGTGGGCAGCTCCTACGAGCAGTACTTC.

The chain is built from TRBV7-9 and TRBJ1-5; 9 bases are shared with TRBD1. CDR1 SEHNR and CDR2 FQNEAQ come from the germline V gene (reference sequence). This CDR3 spans 16 amino acids. J was trimmed by 4 bases and V by 1 base; bases with no gene match: 5. CDR3 region: CASSLDGTGTNQPQHF. The CDR3 DNA reads as TGTGCCAGCAGCTTAGACGGGACAGGGACTAATCAGCCCCAGCATTTT.

The rearrangement joins TRBV5-5 to TRBJ2-7; TRBD1 agrees at 9 bases. The CDR3 runs 16 residues. Germline V gene lookup returns CDR1 SGHKS and CDR2 YYEKEE (reference sequence). V was clipped by 0 bases and J by 2 bases; unmatched bases: 6. Written as DNA, the CDR3 is TGTGCCAGCAGCTTGGACCCCGGGACAGGGACCTACGAGCAGTACTTC. This translates into CASSLDPGTGTYEQYF. Drawing the rest from reference TRBV5-5 and TRBJ2-7, the complete variable domain is DAGVTQSPTHLIKTRGQQVTLRCSPISGHKSVSWYQQVLGQGPQFIFQYYEKEERGRGNFPDRFSARQFPNYSSELNVNALLLGDSALYLCASSLDPGTGTYEQYFGPGTRLTVT.

The rearrangement uses TRBV25-1 and TRBJ2-5, with D possibly being TRBD2 (6 bases). The V end lost 1 base, the J end lost 4 bases, and 7 bases lay between the germline ends. The CDR3 sequence is 13 residues long. CDR1 MGHDK and CDR2 SYGVNS come from the germline V gene. CDR3 protein: CASSEWGGETQYF. For the CDR3, the DNA is TGTGCCAGCAGTGAATGGGGAGGAGAGACCCAGTACTTC.